Each of the 9 T cell receptor beta chains below was sequenced from the same sample in a study of T cell clones after liver transplantation. TCRdb's copy holds only in-frame clones and misses some; the assay was immunoSEQ multiplex PCR. The sample holds 68,000 or so clones; under 90% are singletons and the top ten take roughly 0.54%. Sequences were derived from CD4+ T cells from blood, sampled before liver transplant. The receptors were gathered from a human donor who received a liver transplant.

The V gene is TRBV28, the J gene TRBJ2-5, with D unresolved. Germline V lookup: CDR1 MDHEN, CDR2 SYDVKM. The CDR3 spans 13 residues. V shed 3 bases and J shed 7 bases, with 12 bases lying between them. CDR3 region: CASSFLAPATQYF. CDR3 nucleotides: TGTGCCAGCAGTTTCCTGGCCCCTGCGACCCAGTACTTC.

The gene calls are TRBV5-1 and TRBJ2-2; 12 nucleotides agree with TRBD2. V was pared by 0 bases and J by 4 bases, with 16 bases of the junction left unmatched. The CDR3 has 21 residues. Germline CDR1 is SGHRS and CDR2 is YFSETQ. CDR3 sequence reads: CASSLAPAALAGGPRTGELFF. As DNA, the CDR3 is TGCGCCAGCAGCTTGGCCCCGGCTGCCCTAGCGGGAGGGCCGCGCACCGGGGAGCTGTTTTTT.

This clone was observed a handful of times. The chain links TRBV5-1 to TRBJ1-1; tentatively, D is TRBD1 (6 bases). This CDR3 has 17 amino acids. Germline CDR1 and CDR2: SGHRS and YFSETQ. V was clipped by 1 base and J by 0 bases, with 16 bases between them. In DNA form, the CDR3 reads TGCGCCAGCAGCTTGTATGCAGGGGCCTCTCTGAACACTGAAGCTTTCTTT. It encodes CASSLYAGASLNTEAFF.

This clone was counted once. J is TRBJ2-2 and V is TRBV28; tentative D call: TRBD1 (5 bases). CDR3 length equals 16 residues. Between the trimmed V and J ends, which lost 3 bases and 3 bases, there was a span of 14 bases. Looked up from germline, CDR1 is MDHEN and CDR2 is SYDVKM. The CDR3 protein is CASSFADKRHTGELFF. The DNA for the CDR3 is TGTGCCAGCAGTTTTGCGGACAAAAGACACACCGGGGAGCTGTTTTTT.

The J gene is TRBJ1-4, the V gene TRBV25-1; no clear D. V was clipped by 3 bases and J by 0 bases, with 5 bases between them. The CDR3 sequence is 14 residues long. CDR1 and CDR2 (germline): MGHDK, SYGVNS. The CDR3 coding sequence is TGTGCCAGCAGTGATGTTGCAACTAATGAAAAACTGTTTTTT. It codes for CASSDVATNEKLFF.

The V call is TRBV5-1, the J call TRBJ2-7, with 9 bases that match TRBD2. This CDR3 is 13 amino acids long. V shed 4 bases, J shed 5 bases, and the junction held 4 bases outside the gene matches. In germline, CDR1 is SGHRS, CDR2 YFSETQ. CDR3 coding DNA: TGCGCCAGCAGCGCTAGCGGGATGAACGAGCAGTACTTC. Protein sequence: CASSASGMNEQYF.

This chain joins TRBV2 and TRBJ1-5; D unresolved. Trimming removed 4 bases at V and 3 bases at J, with 10 bases between. CDR3 size: 14 residues. Germline V gene lookup returns CDR1 SNHLY and CDR2 FYNNEI. The CDR3 DNA reads as TGTGCCAGCAGTGTCGGCAGACCCAATCAGCCCCAGCATTTT. Translated: CASSVGRPNQPQHF.

The chain uses TRBV11-2 and TRBJ1-5, with a weak D call TRBD1 (5 bases). Germline V gene data show CDR1 as SGHAT and CDR2 as FQNNGV. V lost 3 bases, J lost 7 bases, and 10 bases lay in between. CDR3 length: 13 residues. CDR3 residues: CASSLGVGQPQHF. For the CDR3, the DNA is TGTGCCAGCAGCTTGGGGGTGGGACAGCCCCAGCATTTT.

The rearrangement joins TRBV18 to TRBJ1-4, with D perhaps matching TRBD1 (6 bases). In germline, CDR1 is KGHSH, CDR2 LQKENI. V lost 4 bases, J lost 6 bases, and 15 bases lay in between. The CDR3 has 15 amino acids. The CDR3 loop reads CASSQPGVSDEKLFF. The CDR3 bases are TGTGCCAGCTCACAACCAGGGGTTTCGGATGAAAAACTGTTTTTT.